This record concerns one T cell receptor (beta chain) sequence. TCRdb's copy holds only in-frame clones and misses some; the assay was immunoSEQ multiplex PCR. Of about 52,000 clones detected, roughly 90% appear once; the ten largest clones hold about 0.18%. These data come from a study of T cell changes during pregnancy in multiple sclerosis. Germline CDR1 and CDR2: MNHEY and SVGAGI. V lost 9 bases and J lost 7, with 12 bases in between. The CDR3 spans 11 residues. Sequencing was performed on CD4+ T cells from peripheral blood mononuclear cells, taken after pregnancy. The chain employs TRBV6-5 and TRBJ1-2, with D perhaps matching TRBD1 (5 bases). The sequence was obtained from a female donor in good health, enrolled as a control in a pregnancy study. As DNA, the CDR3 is TGTGCCAGTCGACAGATGGGTGGCTACACCTTC. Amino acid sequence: CASRQMGGYTF.